This TCR beta chain appears in the sequencing data of a study of cytomegalovirus exposure and HLA in healthy donors. Primers included in the PCR were 60 Vbeta and 13 Jbeta primers. How the authors handled the data: Later, an analysis found some 80 million unique TCR beta chains, and about 9.9 million of these were shared. Produced via immunoSEQ multiplex PCR; TCRdb's table is partial and in-frame only. V, J and clone size are taken as reported in that table, and D and trimming were inferred from the DNA itself. The sample consists of roughly 150,000 clones, roughly 65% of them appearing once. Trimming cost V 1 base and J 1 base, with 4 bases left between them. CDR3 length: 13 residues. The germline V gene encodes CDR1 KGHSH and CDR2 LQKENI.

The J gene is TRBJ1-1, the V gene TRBV18; D ambiguous. The sequence derives from a man in his 60s in good health and CMV-seronegative. The sequenced sample consisted of PBMCs. CDR3 in DNA: TGTGCCAGCTCACCACTCGGGAACACTGAAGCTTTCTTT. This encodes CASSPLGNTEAFF.